The clone carrying this T cell receptor beta chain has only a few counts. These data originate in a study of blood T cell repertoires in COVID-19. Study-wide background: Donors in the United States, Italy and Spain gave samples during acute or convalescent COVID-19. In each case, the material was cDNA or gDNA derived from T cells, B-cell-depleted T cells, or PBMCs.

Original methodology: Amplification from reference gene primers served as the basis for estimated nucleated cell counts. The protocol was immunoSEQ multiplex PCR, while the TCRdb copy is restricted to in-frame clones and leaves out a portion. The V and J calls and clone size come from that table; D and trimming were worked out from the DNA. The sample has approximately 350,000 clones, 70% to 90% seen once; the top ten hold roughly 1.2%. The V and J ends lost 4 bases and 2 bases respectively, with 8 bases between them. The germline V gene encodes CDR1 SQVTM and CDR2 ANQGSEA. The CDR3 sequence is 12 residues long.

The V and J genes are TRBV29-1 and TRBJ1-2; the D gene is possibly TRBD1 (6 bases). The sequence was obtained from a man aged 40-49 years with acute or convalescent COVID-19. What was sequenced was peripheral blood. The CDR3 is CSVAGTNYGYTF. Written as DNA, the CDR3 is TGCAGCGTTGCTGGGACAAACTATGGCTACACCTTC.